These 25 T cell receptor beta chains were all obtained from the same sample, sequenced in a study of cytomegalovirus exposure and HLA in healthy donors. Using immunoSEQ multiplex PCR, the repertoire was profiled, and TCRdb retains in-frame clones only, with some absent. The top ten hold about an eighth of the sample, which has 220,000 or so clones, over 80% seen once. Material: PBMCs. These receptors originate from a woman aged 25 to 39 in good health and CMV-seropositive.

The V gene is TRBV5-6, the J gene TRBJ1-2; D is undetermined. The CDR3 extends over 14 amino acids. Germline V gives CDR1 SGHDT, CDR2 YYEEEE. Trimming removed 4 bases at V and 3 bases at J, with 13 bases between. The CDR3 reads CASSPWTLYYGYTF. CDR3 in DNA: TGTGCCAGCAGCCCCTGGACCCTTTACTATGGCTACACCTTC.

The rearrangement uses TRBV15 and TRBJ2-2; D gene uncertain. In germline, CDR1 is LNHNV, CDR2 YYDKDF (reference sequence). Trimming removed 4 bases at V and 0 bases at J, with 9 bases between. The CDR3 sequence is 15 residues long. The CDR3 is CATSMSRSNTGELFF. CDR3 DNA sequence: TGTGCCACCAGCATGTCTAGGTCGAACACCGGGGAGCTGTTTTTT.

This sequence joins TRBV9 and TRBJ1-1; the D is unclear. With 3 bases removed from V and 1 base from J, the gap between germline ends came to 7 bases. Germline V gene lookup returns CDR1 SGDLS and CDR2 YYNGEE. This CDR3 comprises 13 residues. CDR3 sequence reads: CASSGPGNTEAFF. The CDR3 nucleotides read TGTGCCAGCAGCGGGCCGGGGAACACTGAAGCTTTCTTT.

The chain joins TRBV30 to TRBJ2-7; D remains ambiguous. The germline gives CDR1 GTSNPN, CDR2 SVGIG (reference sequence). The CDR3 spans 12 residues. V lost 1 base, J lost 3 bases, and 7 bases lay in between. Written as DNA, the CDR3 is TGTGCCTGGAGTGAGAGTGACTACGAGCAGTACTTC. Residues: CAWSESDYEQYF.

In its sample, this clone was seen once. This chain's CDR3 is CASSGTGLRPQHF. DNA for the CDR3: TGTGCCAGCAGCGGCACAGGGTTAAGGCCCCAGCATTTT. The V and J genes are TRBV7-8 and TRBJ1-5; the D gene is possibly TRBD1 (6 bases). V gave up 5 bases and J gave up 9 bases, with 14 bases separating them. Germline CDR1 SGHVS, CDR2 FQNEAQ. The CDR3 is 13 amino acids.

The chain combines TRBV5-1 with TRBJ2-3; a weak D match, TRBD2 (6 bases). Trimming shortened V by 7 bases and J by 3 bases, and 18 bases separated the two germline ends. This CDR3 has 15 residues. Germline assignment: CDR1 SGHRS and CDR2 YFSETQ. The CDR3 coding sequence is TGCGCCAGCGGGGGGACGGTTGGGGTTACAGATACGCAGTATTTT. It encodes CASGGTVGVTDTQYF.

V usage is TRBV4-2 and J usage is TRBJ2-5; no definite D call. CDR3 size: 13 residues. V was trimmed by 0 bases and J by 13 bases, leaving 15 bases between them. Germline V gives CDR1 LGHNA, CDR2 YNFKEQ. The chain's CDR3 is CASSQDLVQARYF. CDR3 sequence (DNA): TGTGCCAGCAGCCAAGACTTAGTTCAGGCCCGGTACTTC.

This rearrangement joins TRBV27 to TRBJ2-2; 10 bases line up with TRBD2. Germline V gives CDR1 MNHEY, CDR2 SMNVEV (reference sequence). V lost 1 base and J lost 1; bases outside the gene matches: 3. This CDR3 spans 17 amino acids. CDR3 sequence: CASSLYLAGVNTGELFF. DNA of the CDR3: TGTGCCAGCAGTTTATACCTAGCGGGGGTGAACACCGGGGAGCTGTTTTTT.

The rearrangement joins TRBV19 to TRBJ2-7, with TRBD2 matching over 10 bases. The CDR3 contains 14 residues. J gave up 5 bases and V 3 bases, and 4 bases lay outside the gene matches. In germline, CDR1 is LNHDA, CDR2 SQIVND (reference sequence). CDR3 region: CASSIGLAEHEQYF. CDR3 nucleotides: TGTGCCAGTAGTATCGGACTAGCGGAACACGAGCAGTACTTC.

This clone showed up many times. The rearrangement joins TRBV30 to TRBJ1-4; a weak D match, TRBD1 (6 bases). The CDR3 is 14 amino acids. V lost 0 bases and J 7 bases, leaving 12 bases between the germline ends. In germline, CDR1 is GTSNPN, CDR2 SVGIG (reference sequence). The CDR3 here is CAWSVPGALEKLFF. The CDR3 DNA is TGTGCCTGGAGTGTACCAGGGGCGCTTGAAAAACTGTTTTTT. Full variable domain (rest looked up from reference TRBV30 and TRBJ1-4): SQTIHQWPATLVQPVGSPLSLECTVEGTSNPNLYWYRQAAGRGLQLLFYSVGIGQISSEVPQNLSASRPQDRQFILSSKKLLLSDSGFYLCAWSVPGALEKLFFGSGTQLSVL.

J is TRBJ1-1 and V is TRBV25-1; D is possibly TRBD1 (5 bases). Deletions cut 6 bases from V and 0 bases from J, with 5 bases between. The CDR3 has 12 amino acids. CDR1 and CDR2 (germline): MGHDK, SYGVNS. As DNA, the CDR3 is TGTGCCAGCAGGGGGGTGAACACTGAAGCTTTCTTT. Amino acid sequence: CASRGVNTEAFF.

The chain has TRBV5-6 and TRBJ2-5; TRBD2 aligns across 7 bases. CDR1 and CDR2 from the germline V gene are SGHDT and YYEEEE. After removal of 1 base from V and 5 bases from J, the junction contained 5 bases not matched to a gene. The CDR3 has 14 amino acids. The CDR3 reads CASSLMQGGETQYF. As DNA, the CDR3 is TGTGCCAGCAGCTTGATGCAGGGAGGGGAGACCCAGTACTTC.

The V and J genes are TRBV7-9 and TRBJ2-3; no clear D gene. Trimming pared 2 bases from V and 2 bases from J, leaving 11 bases between. This CDR3 has 15 amino acids. Looked up from germline, CDR1 is SEHNR and CDR2 is FQNEAQ (reference sequence). In DNA, the CDR3 is TGTGCCAGCAGCTTAACGTCCGGGCCCACAGATACGCAGTATTTT. This codes for CASSLTSGPTDTQYF.

V usage is TRBV4-3 and J usage is TRBJ2-2; D remains unclear. V was cut by 4 bases and J by 7 bases, with 10 bases left in between. The CDR3 has 13 amino acids. Germline values: CDR1 LGHNA, CDR2 YSLEER. The CDR3 nucleotides read TGCGCCAGCAGCCCCGACGGTATCGGGGAGCTGTTTTTT. Its translation: CASSPDGIGELFF.

This clone was recorded only once. This sample also contains other DNA sequences that code for the same CDR3. The chain uses TRBV2 and TRBJ2-5; D is unclear. Trimming stripped 7 bases from V and 0 bases from J, with 6 bases between. The CDR3 sequence is 12 residues long. CDR1 SNHLY and CDR2 FYNNEI come from the germline V gene. DNA for the CDR3: TGTGCCAGCAAAGGGTACCAAGAGACCCAGTACTTC. Translation gives CASKGYQETQYF.

With respect to this clone: This sample includes further DNA sequences coding for the same CDR3. The chain carries TRBV2 and TRBJ2-2; D gene ambiguous. In germline, CDR1 is SNHLY, CDR2 FYNNEI. Trimming removed 4 bases from V and 3 bases from J, with 3 bases in between. The CDR3 runs to 12 residues. This chain's CDR3 is CASSGDTGELFF. DNA for the CDR3: TGTGCCAGCAGTGGGGACACCGGGGAGCTGTTTTTT.

The rearrangement links TRBV10-1 to TRBJ1-2; 9 bases map to TRBD1. CDR1 is WNHNN, CDR2 SYGVQD, per germline (reference sequence). J lost 8 bases, V lost 6 bases, and 7 bases had no gene match. The CDR3 spans 13 residues. The CDR3 DNA follows: TGCGCCAGCAGCAACGACAGGGGGAGAGGCTACACCTTC. As protein: CASSNDRGRGYTF.

V and J are TRBV29-1 and TRBJ2-7, with TRBD2 matching over 10 bases. The CDR3 extends over 13 amino acids. Germline CDR1 is SQVTM and CDR2 is ANQGSEA. V lost 6 bases, J lost 2 bases, and 4 bases stayed unmatched. CDR3 residues: CSVGTSETYEQYF. In nucleotides, the CDR3 is TGCAGCGTAGGGACTAGCGAGACCTACGAGCAGTACTTC.

The chain joins TRBV6-6 to TRBJ1-1, with TRBD1 matching over 10 bases. This CDR3 has 15 amino acids. Trimming cost V 2 bases and J 4 bases; bases outside gene matches: 4. The germline V gene encodes CDR1 MNHNY and CDR2 SVGAGI (reference sequence). CDR3: CASSYPTGGRTEAFF. Here the CDR3 DNA reads TGTGCCAGCAGTTACCCGACAGGGGGCCGCACTGAAGCTTTCTTT.

V usage is TRBV27 and J usage is TRBJ2-2, with no clear D. The V and J ends lost 5 bases and 7 bases respectively, with 8 bases between them. Germline CDR1 and CDR2: MNHEY and SMNVEV (reference sequence). This CDR3 is 12 amino acids long. The CDR3 DNA is TGTGCCAGCAGTCCCCCCGGCGGGGAGCTGTTTTTT. It encodes CASSPPGGELFF.

The chain has TRBV12-2 and TRBJ2-7; TRBD1 was called by the table and not checked on the DNA. TRBV12-2 is assigned pseudogene status. The CDR3 contains 11 residues. The chain's CDR3 is CASRLGDRQYF. The CDR3 nucleotides are TGTGCAAGTCGCTTAGGAGACAGGCAGTACTTC.

The chain uses TRBV5-1 and TRBJ2-3; 7 bases match TRBD2. The germline CDR1 and CDR2 sequences are SGHRS and YFSETQ. Losses at the gene ends were 0 bases for V and 3 bases for J; bases not matched to a gene: 4. The length of the CDR3 is 15 residues. CDR3 amino acids: CASSLVWGGTDTQYF. CDR3 bases: TGCGCCAGCAGCTTGGTCTGGGGAGGGACAGATACGCAGTATTTT.

The V gene is TRBV11-1, the J gene TRBJ2-5; D gene uncertain. The germline V gene has CDR1 SGHAT and CDR2 FQDESV (reference sequence). With 3 bases removed from V and 0 bases from J, the gap between germline ends came to 5 bases. This CDR3 has 13 residues. The CDR3 sequence: CASSFNNQETQYF. CDR3 nucleotides: TGTGCCAGCAGCTTCAACAACCAAGAGACCCAGTACTTC.

The J gene is TRBJ2-2, the V gene TRBV15; possible D gene TRBD2, 5 bases. V shed 0 bases and J shed 0 bases, with 8 bases lying between them. CDR1 is LNHNV, CDR2 YYDKDF, per germline (reference sequence). The CDR3 length is 16 residues. In DNA, the CDR3 is TGTGCCACCAGCAGAGATACGGGGACGAACACCGGGGAGCTGTTTTTT. Amino acid sequence: CATSRDTGTNTGELFF. The variable domain in full, completed from reference TRBV15 and TRBJ2-2, reads DAMVIQNPRYQVTQFGKPVTLSCSQTLNHNVMYWYQQKSSQAPKLLFHYYDKDFNNEADTPDNFQSRRPNTSFCFLDIRSPGLGDTAMYLCATSRDTGTNTGELFFGEGSRLTVL.

The chain is built from TRBV4-3 and TRBJ1-2; possible D gene TRBD1, 5 bases. This CDR3 region has 16 residues. The germline V and J ends were trimmed by 0 bases and 5 bases, with 16 bases remaining between them. CDR1 and CDR2 from the germline V gene are LGHNA and YSLEER. DNA for the CDR3: TGCGCCAGCAGCCAAGATCTCGAGGGACCCCATTATGGCTACACCTTC. This gives the protein CASSQDLEGPHYGYTF.